The present entry profiles one TCR beta chain with its context. In the source study's methods: Amplification of reference gene primers was used by the study to estimate nucleated cell counts. Profiling relied on immunoSEQ multiplex PCR, and the TCRdb table lists in-frame clones only, not all of them. From that table come the V and J calls and clone size; the DNA was used to work out D and trimming. The data contain roughly 150,000 clones, 65% to 90% of them singletons. The sample is drawn from a study of blood T cell repertoires in COVID-19. In the study overall: COVID-19 samples collected from the United States, Italy and Spain covered acute and convalescent phases.

CDR1 SGHRS and CDR2 YFSETQ come from the germline V gene. The CDR3 sequence is 17 residues long. V was pared by 2 bases and J by 4 bases, with 12 bases of the junction left unmatched. The sample comprised peripheral blood. The TCR comes from a woman aged 45-65 years in a cohort sampled during active or convalescent COVID-19. This chain joins TRBV5-1 and TRBJ2-3, with 8 nucleotides matching TRBD2. The CDR3 DNA reads TGCGCCAGCAGCTTCGTTCGCCGGGGGGGGCGCTCAGATACGCAGTATTTT. The encoded protein is CASSFVRRGGRSDTQYF.